These 21 T cell receptor beta chains came from one sample sequenced in a study of cytomegalovirus exposure and HLA in healthy donors (dated by TCRdb to about 2017). Library preparation used the immunoSEQ multiplex PCR assay. A mixture of 60 forward primers for TCR Vbeta segments and 13 reverse primers for TCR Jbeta segments was used in the multiplex PCR. As stored in TCRdb, this immuneACCESS dataset retains in-frame rearrangements with V and J assigned. A fraction of the clones does not appear; measured against another copy, unresolved V genes explain less than half of the discrepancy, and the remainder lacks a known reason. A total of roughly 150,000 clones appear in this sample, approximately 62% of them only once. Of the sample, 1.5% to 2% falls within the top ten clones. Sample: PBMCs. These receptors all stem from a human donor in good health.

The CDR3 spells CASGLPPGGETQYF. CDR3 sequence (DNA): TGTGCTAGTGGTTTACCGCCCGGGGGAGAGACCCAGTACTTC. V gene TRBV12-5 combines with J gene TRBJ2-5, with D possibly matching TRBD2 (6 bases). Germline CDR1 and CDR2: LGHNT and FRNRAP. The CDR3 is 14 amino acids. With 3 bases removed from V and 4 bases from J, the gap between germline ends came to 12 bases.

The J gene is TRBJ2-2, the V gene TRBV6-6; D is undetermined. The germline V gene has CDR1 MNHNY and CDR2 SVGAGI (reference sequence). V was shortened by 6 bases and J by 6 bases, with 11 bases between the two germline ends. CDR3 length equals 13 residues. CDR3 in DNA: TGTGCCAGCAGACCTTTGGGCCCCGGGGAGCTGTTTTTT. This translates into CASRPLGPGELFF.

The chain couples TRBV9 to TRBJ2-2; the D gene is possibly TRBD1 (5 bases). Germline CDR1 is SGDLS and CDR2 is YYNGEE. V lost 3 bases and J lost 6, with 6 bases in between. This CDR3 has 12 amino acids. CDR3 nucleotide sequence: TGTGCCAGCAGCGGACAGTCCGGGGAGCTGTTTTTT. Translation gives CASSGQSGELFF.

J is TRBJ2-1 and V is TRBV5-1; TRBD2 agrees at 14 bases. The CDR3 spans 15 residues. The V and J ends lost 4 bases and 7 bases, in that order; junction bases with no gene match: 4. The germline gives CDR1 SGHRS, CDR2 YFSETQ. The CDR3 DNA follows: TGCGCCAGCAGCCAGGGGACTAGCGGGAGTAATGAGCAGTTCTTC. Its protein product is CASSQGTSGSNEQFF. Supplemented by reference TRBV5-1 and TRBJ2-1, the full variable domain reads KAGVTQTPRYLIKTRGQQVTLSCSPISGHRSVSWYQQTPGQGLQFLFEYFSETQRNKGNFPGRFSGRQFSNSRSEMNVSTLELGDSALYLCASSQGTSGSNEQFFGPGTRLTVL.

This clone appeared once. The rearrangement links TRBV5-1 to TRBJ2-5, with 8 bases fitting TRBD1. CDR1 is SGHRS, CDR2 YFSETQ, per germline. V dropped 2 bases and J dropped 4; count of bases not matched to a gene: 7. The CDR3 consists of 15 residues. The CDR3 region has the DNA TGCGCCAGCAGCTTAAGTACAGGGGGGCGAGAGACCCAGTACTTC. It specifies CASSLSTGGRETQYF. The variable domain in full, with the rest retrieved from reference TRBV5-1 and TRBJ2-5, is KAGVTQTPRYLIKTRGQQVTLSCSPISGHRSVSWYQQTPGQGLQFLFEYFSETQRNKGNFPGRFSGRQFSNSRSEMNVSTLELGDSALYLCASSLSTGGRETQYFGPGTRLLVL.

The rearrangement links TRBV7-9 to TRBJ2-1, with TRBD2 identical over 12 bases. The CDR3 spans 15 residues. Germline trimming cut 4 bases from V and 9 bases from J; bases unmatched to any gene: 7. The germline CDR1 and CDR2 sequences are SEHNR and FQNEAQ (reference sequence). CDR3 DNA sequence: TGTGCCAGCAGCTCACTAGCGGGAGGAAGCACTGAGCAGTTCTTC. This codes for CASSSLAGGSTEQFF.

This clone was seen more than once but under ten times. The sample holds other DNA sequences that translate to the same CDR3. The V and J genes are TRBV28 and TRBJ2-7, with a tentative D call TRBD1 (6 bases). The CDR3 contains 12 residues. Trimming shortened V by 4 bases and J by 3 bases, and 7 bases separated the two germline ends. Germline V gene lookup returns CDR1 MDHEN and CDR2 SYDVKM. The CDR3 loop reads CASSSTGYEQYF. The CDR3 coding sequence is TGTGCCAGCAGTTCGACAGGCTACGAGCAGTACTTC.

This clone was picked up a small number of times. The chain recombines TRBV6-1 with TRBJ2-1, with D possibly being TRBD2 (6 bases). CDR1 is MNHNS and CDR2 is SASEGT in the germline V gene. There are 14 residues in the CDR3. The V end lost 5 bases, the J end lost 4 bases, and 12 bases lay between the germline ends. The CDR3 coding sequence is TGTGCCAGCAGTCGTAGCGGCCGGTACAATGAGCAGTTCTTC. As protein: CASSRSGRYNEQFF.

V and J are TRBV5-1 and TRBJ2-3, with a tentative D call TRBD2 (5 bases). This CDR3 is built from 16 residues. The germline V gene encodes CDR1 SGHRS and CDR2 YFSETQ. With 7 bases removed from V and 0 bases from J, the gap between germline ends came to 18 bases. The chain's CDR3 is CASERGPRASTDTQYF. The CDR3 DNA is TGCGCCAGCGAGAGAGGGCCCCGCGCTAGCACAGATACGCAGTATTTT.

Here the CDR3 DNA reads TGTGCCAGCAGCCCGGGGGGTTTAGCGGCCTCCTACGAGCAGTACTTC. Protein product: CASSPGGLAASYEQYF. V and J are TRBV7-9 and TRBJ2-7; 7 bases match TRBD2. The germline V gene encodes CDR1 SEHNR and CDR2 FQNEAQ (reference sequence). V lost 5 bases, J lost 0 bases, and 10 bases stayed unmatched. The CDR3 is 16 amino acids.

This clone was seen only a few times. The gene calls are TRBV14 and TRBJ2-5; tentatively, D is TRBD1 (6 bases). V was cut by 4 bases and J by 7 bases, with 16 bases left in between. The V gene's germline CDR1 is SGHDN and CDR2 FVKESK. This CDR3 is built from 14 residues. CDR3 protein: CASSPRQAGWTQYF. DNA of the CDR3: TGTGCCAGCAGCCCCAGACAGGCCGGGTGGACCCAGTACTTC.

Only a few counts were recorded for this clone. V is TRBV14 and J is TRBJ2-7, with D possibly matching TRBD1 (5 bases). Looked up from germline, CDR1 is SGHDN and CDR2 is FVKESK. The V and J ends lost 4 bases and 3 bases respectively, with 10 bases between them. The CDR3 is made up of 13 amino acids. As DNA, the CDR3 is TGTGCCAGCAGCCCACCAGGGTTCTACGAGCAGTACTTC. Translation: CASSPPGFYEQYF.

The V call is TRBV4-2, the J call TRBJ2-5, with D possibly matching TRBD2 (5 bases). The germline V gene encodes CDR1 LGHNA and CDR2 YNFKEQ. With 5 bases removed from V and 0 bases from J, the gap between germline ends came to 10 bases. The CDR3 length is 14 residues. CDR3 loop: CASSMWRNQETQYF. The CDR3 DNA reads as TGTGCCAGCAGCATGTGGAGGAACCAAGAGACCCAGTACTTC.

The chain joins TRBV10-3 to TRBJ2-7; D gene unclear. Trimming pared 0 bases from V and 7 bases from J, leaving 10 bases between. This CDR3 is 13 amino acids long. Per the germline V gene, CDR1 is ENHRY and CDR2 is SYGVKD. The CDR3 DNA reads as TGTGCCATCAGTGAGTCAGTAAGCGCTGAGCAGTACTTC. Amino acid sequence: CAISESVSAEQYF.

The rearrangement links TRBV18 to TRBJ2-5, with 8 positions matching TRBD1. This CDR3 region has 13 residues. Per the germline V gene, CDR1 is KGHSH and CDR2 is LQKENI. The ends lost 5 bases at V and 5 bases at J; junction bases unmatched: 4. CDR3 in DNA: TGTGCCAGCTCAAAACAGGGGGTTGAGACCCAGTACTTC. It yields the protein CASSKQGVETQYF. The variable domain in full, with the rest retrieved from reference TRBV18 and TRBJ2-5, is NAGVMQNPRHLVRRRGQEARLRCSPMKGHSHVYWYRQLPEEGLKFMVYLQKENIIDESGMPKERFSAEFPKEGPSILRIQQVVRGDSAAYFCASSKQGVETQYFGPGTRLLVL.

The chain joins TRBV5-1 to TRBJ2-7; 9 nucleotides agree with TRBD1. CDR3 length equals 17 residues. J was trimmed by 1 base and V by 0 bases; bases with no gene match: 8. Germline V gene sequence: CDR1 SGHRS, CDR2 YFSETQ. In nucleotides, the CDR3 is TGCGCCAGCAGCTTGGGTGGGACAGGGAGATCATCCTACGAGCAGTACTTC. Translation gives CASSLGGTGRSSYEQYF.

The rearrangement joins TRBV29-1 to TRBJ2-5; TRBD1 aligns across 8 bases. Trimming took 6 bases from V and 1 from J; bases not matched to a gene: 4. Germline CDR1 SQVTM, CDR2 ANQGSEA. CDR3 size: 13 residues. The CDR3 reads CSVIQGAQETQYF. CDR3 nucleotide sequence: TGCAGCGTGATCCAGGGGGCCCAAGAGACCCAGTACTTC.

CDR3 bases: TGCGCCAGCAGCCTCGGGGAGTACAATGAGCAGTTCTTC. This translates into CASSLGEYNEQFF. This chain uses TRBV4-3 with TRBJ2-1, with a possible D match to TRBD2 (5 bases). This CDR3 comprises 13 residues. CDR1 is LGHNA, CDR2 YSLEER, per germline. Trimming left V 4 bases short and J 4 bases short, with 8 bases between.

The chain is built from TRBV12-2 and TRBJ2-7; TRBD1, as called in the table, went unchecked against the DNA. TRBV12-2 is described as a pseudogene. The CDR3 has 18 amino acids. CDR3 amino acids: CASRLGRDRTTPSYEQYF. The CDR3 region has the DNA TGTGCAAGTCGCTTAGGGAGGGACAGAACCACCCCTTCCTACGAGCAGTACTTC.

The genes are TRBV19 and TRBJ2-3; 10 bases align to TRBD2. This CDR3 is 16 amino acids long. In germline, CDR1 is LNHDA, CDR2 SQIVND (reference sequence). J lost 6 bases, V lost 6 bases, and 12 bases had no gene match. Here the CDR3 DNA reads TGTGCCAGTAGCAACCCATCTAGCGGGAGTCGGGATACGCAGTATTTT. As protein: CASSNPSSGSRDTQYF.

This CDR3 is CASSDLWTEAFF. CDR3 bases: TGTGCCAGCAGTGACCTATGGACTGAAGCTTTCTTT. V usage is TRBV6-4 and J usage is TRBJ1-1; D not certain. This CDR3 is built from 12 residues. Between the trimmed V and J ends, which lost 2 bases and 5 bases, there was a span of 6 bases. The V gene's germline CDR1 is MRHNA and CDR2 SNTAGT.